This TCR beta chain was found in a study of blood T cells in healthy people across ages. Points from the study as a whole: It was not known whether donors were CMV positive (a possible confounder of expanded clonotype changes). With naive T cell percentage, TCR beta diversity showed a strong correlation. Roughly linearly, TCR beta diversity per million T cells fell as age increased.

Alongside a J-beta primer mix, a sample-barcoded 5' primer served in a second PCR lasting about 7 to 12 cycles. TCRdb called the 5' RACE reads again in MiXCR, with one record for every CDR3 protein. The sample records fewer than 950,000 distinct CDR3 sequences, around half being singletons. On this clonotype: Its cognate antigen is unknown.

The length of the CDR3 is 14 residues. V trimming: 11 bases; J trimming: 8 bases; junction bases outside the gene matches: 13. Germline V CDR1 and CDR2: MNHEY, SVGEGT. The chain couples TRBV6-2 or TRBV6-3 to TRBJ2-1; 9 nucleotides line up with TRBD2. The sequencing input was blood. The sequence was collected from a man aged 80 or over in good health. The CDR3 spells CAAVRREGLDEQFF. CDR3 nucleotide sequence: TGTGCCGCCGTCAGGCGGGAGGGCCTGGATGAGCAGTTCTTC.